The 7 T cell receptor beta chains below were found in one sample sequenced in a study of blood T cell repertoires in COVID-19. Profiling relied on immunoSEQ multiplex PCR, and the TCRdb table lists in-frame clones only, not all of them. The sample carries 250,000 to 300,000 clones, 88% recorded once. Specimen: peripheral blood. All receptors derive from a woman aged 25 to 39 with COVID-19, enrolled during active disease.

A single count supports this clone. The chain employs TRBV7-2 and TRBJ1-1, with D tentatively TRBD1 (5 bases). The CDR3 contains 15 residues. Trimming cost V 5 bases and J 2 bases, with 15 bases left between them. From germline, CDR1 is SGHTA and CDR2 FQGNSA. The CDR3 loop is CASSPGLTANTEAFF. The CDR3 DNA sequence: TGTGCCAGCAGCCCCGGCTTGACAGCAAACACTGAAGCTTTCTTT.

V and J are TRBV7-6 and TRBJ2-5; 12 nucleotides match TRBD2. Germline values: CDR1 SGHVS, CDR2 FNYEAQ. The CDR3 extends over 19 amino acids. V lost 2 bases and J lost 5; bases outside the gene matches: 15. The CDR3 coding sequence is TGTGCCAGCAGCTTAAGACTAGCGGGAGATGGTACTCTCAGGGAGACCCAGTACTTC. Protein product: CASSLRLAGDGTLRETQYF.

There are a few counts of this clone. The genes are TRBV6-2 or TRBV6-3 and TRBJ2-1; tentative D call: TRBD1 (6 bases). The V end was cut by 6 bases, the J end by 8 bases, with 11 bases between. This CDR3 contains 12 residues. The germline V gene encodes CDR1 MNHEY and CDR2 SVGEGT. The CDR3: CASSQGLDEQFF. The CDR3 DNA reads TGTGCCAGCAGCCAGGGGTTGGATGAGCAGTTCTTC.

The CDR3 DNA sequence: TGCAGCGTTAGAGGGACTAGTCTCTCCGAGCAGTACTTC. Translating gives CSVRGTSLSEQYF. The chain combines TRBV29-1 with TRBJ2-7; 8 bases line up with TRBD2. Per germline, CDR1 SQVTM and CDR2 ANQGSEA. J gave up 6 bases and V 5 bases, and 9 bases lay outside the gene matches. The CDR3 contains 13 residues.

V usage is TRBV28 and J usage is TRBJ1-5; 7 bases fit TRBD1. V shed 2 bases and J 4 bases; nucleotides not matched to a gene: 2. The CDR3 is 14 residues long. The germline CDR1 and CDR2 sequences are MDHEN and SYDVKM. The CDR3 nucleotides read TGTGCCAGCAGTTTAAAGGGGGCGAATCAGCCCCAGCATTTT. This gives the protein CASSLKGANQPQHF.

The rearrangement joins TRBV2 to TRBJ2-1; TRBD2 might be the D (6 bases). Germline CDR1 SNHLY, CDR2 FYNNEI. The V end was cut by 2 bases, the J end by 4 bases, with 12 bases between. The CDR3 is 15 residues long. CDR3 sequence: CASSEWDSKYNEQFF. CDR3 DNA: TGTGCCAGCAGTGAATGGGACTCCAAGTACAATGAGCAGTTCTTC.

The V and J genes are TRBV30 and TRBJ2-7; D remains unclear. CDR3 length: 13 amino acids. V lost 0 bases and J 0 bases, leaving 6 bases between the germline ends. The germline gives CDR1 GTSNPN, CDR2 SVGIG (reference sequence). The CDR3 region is CAWSVLVSYEQYF. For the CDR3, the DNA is TGTGCCTGGAGTGTATTAGTCTCCTACGAGCAGTACTTC.